The next 22 T cell receptor beta chains were all read from a single sample in a study of technical replicates of blood from a handful of donors (dated by TCRdb to about 2017). Libraries were made using the immunoSEQ multiplex PCR assay. This is the immuneACCESS table as TCRdb keeps it, with only in-frame sequences that have V and J called. A part of the clones is gone; compared with another copy, unresolved V genes explain less than half, and the rest is unexplained. Recorded for this sample are 40,000 to 55,000 clones; roughly 95% of them occurred a single time. In total, the top ten clones hold 0.35% to 0.45% of the sample. The specimen was T cells isolated from PBMCs. The receptors were gathered from a human donor in good health.

The genes are TRBV27 and TRBJ2-1, with TRBD2 matching 8 bases. The ends lost 5 bases at V and 6 bases at J; junction bases unmatched: 12. The CDR3 loop spans 16 amino acids. Germline lookup yields CDR1 MNHEY and CDR2 SMNVEV (reference sequence). The CDR3 DNA is TGTGCCAGCAGTCGCCCTTACAGCGGGAGCGTCAATGAGCAGTTCTTC. This sequence encodes CASSRPYSGSVNEQFF.

This sequence joins TRBV27 and TRBJ2-5, with D perhaps TRBD1 (5 bases). The V gene's germline CDR1 is MNHEY and CDR2 SMNVEV (reference sequence). Trimming took 5 bases from V and 5 from J, leaving 21 bases between them. The CDR3 spans 16 residues. CDR3 nucleotides: TGTGCCAGCAGTCACAGGTTCGACAGTATATGGGAGACCCAGTACTTC. Its protein is CASSHRFDSIWETQYF.

The chain has TRBV6-5 and TRBJ2-7; D not resolved. Germline loops: CDR1 MNHEY, CDR2 SVGAGI. This CDR3 spans 12 amino acids. Trimming stripped 8 bases from V and 3 bases from J, with 11 bases between. CDR3 bases: TGTGCCAGCGGTCGGAGCAACTACGAGCAGTACTTC. Translated: CASGRSNYEQYF.

This clone was detected only a few times. This chain connects TRBV19 to TRBJ2-7, with D perhaps TRBD1 (5 bases). Germline values: CDR1 LNHDA, CDR2 SQIVND (reference sequence). Trimming cost V 2 bases and J 5 bases, with 10 bases left between them. The CDR3 extends over 13 amino acids. CDR3 sequence (DNA): TGTGCCAGTAGTATACAGGGTTCCCACGAGCAGTACTTC. Its protein product is CASSIQGSHEQYF.

The chain has TRBV30 and TRBJ1-3, with D perhaps TRBD1 (5 bases). Trimming took 4 bases from V and 3 from J, leaving 10 bases between them. This CDR3 has 13 residues. In germline, CDR1 is GTSNPN, CDR2 SVGIG (reference sequence). CDR3 sequence: CAWNGGVGNTIYF. The CDR3 DNA is TGTGCCTGGAACGGGGGGGTTGGAAACACCATATATTTT. The variable domain in full, completed from reference TRBV30 and TRBJ1-3, reads SQTIHQWPATLVQPVGSPLSLECTVEGTSNPNLYWYRQAAGRGLQLLFYSVGIGQISSEVPQNLSASRPQDRQFILSSKKLLLSDSGFYLCAWNGGVGNTIYFGEGSWLTVV.

Comments on this clone: At one of its ends the junction is not consistent with the germline gene, which may arise from a read error. The CDR3 bases are TGTGCCAGCAGCCAAGCTCGGGTATTGGTACCTAAAGAAAAACTGTTTTTT. It encodes CASSQARVLVPKEKLFF. The chain recombines TRBV14 with TRBJ1-4; D remains ambiguous. This CDR3 spans 17 amino acids. CDR1 and CDR2 (germline): SGHDN, FVKESK.

The genes are TRBV19 and TRBJ2-2; D not certain. The CDR3 totals 15 residues. Trimming shortened V by 3 bases and J by 3 bases, and 11 bases separated the two germline ends. Germline V gives CDR1 LNHDA, CDR2 SQIVND (reference sequence). CDR3 amino acids: CASSIEHSYTGELFF. CDR3 bases: TGTGCCAGTAGTATTGAGCACAGCTACACCGGGGAGCTGTTTTTT.

The chain joins TRBV7-9 to TRBJ1-5, with 10 positions matching TRBD1. The CDR3 runs 16 residues. The germline V gene has CDR1 SEHNR and CDR2 FQNEAQ (reference sequence). The J segment lost 7 bases and the V segment lost 5 bases, leaving 11 bases of the junction unmatched. CDR3 coding DNA: TGTGCCAGCAGCAAAGGAGGGACAGGGGTAGGCCAGCCCCAGCATTTT. This gives the protein CASSKGGTGVGQPQHF.

V is TRBV19 and J is TRBJ1-5, with D possibly TRBD1 on 6 matching bases. Germline CDR1 and CDR2: LNHDA and SQIVND (reference sequence). V lost 6 bases and J lost 1, with 13 bases in between. The CDR3 has 15 amino acids. The CDR3: CASRGGALSNQPQHF. In DNA, the CDR3 is TGTGCCAGTAGAGGGGGGGCTTTGAGCAATCAGCCCCAGCATTTT.

V is TRBV11-2 and J is TRBJ2-7; D might be TRBD2 (6 bases). Trimming shortened V by 5 bases and J by 3 bases, and 17 bases separated the two germline ends. This CDR3 is 15 amino acids long. Germline-derived CDR1 and CDR2 are SGHAT and FQNNGV. The CDR3 spells CASSGGSVWGYEQYF. DNA of the CDR3: TGTGCCAGCAGCGGGGGGTCAGTCTGGGGCTACGAGCAGTACTTC.

This clone came up once. The chain recombines TRBV27 with TRBJ1-5, with 12 bases matching TRBD1. J gave up 1 base and V 4 bases, and 8 bases lay outside the gene matches. CDR3 length equals 18 residues. CDR1 is MNHEY, CDR2 SMNVEV, per germline (reference sequence). This CDR3 reads CASSSLRDRGLSNQPQHF. The CDR3 region has the DNA TGTGCCAGCAGTTCCCTCCGGGACAGGGGGCTCAGCAATCAGCCCCAGCATTTT.

The chain has TRBV6-1 and TRBJ1-3, with TRBD1 as a possible D gene (6 bases). Germline lookup yields CDR1 MNHNS and CDR2 SASEGT. V was clipped by 6 bases and J by 1 base, with 13 bases between them. The CDR3 contains 15 residues. This CDR3 is CASRATQGSGNTIYF. CDR3 coding DNA: TGTGCCAGCAGAGCCACACAGGGATCTGGAAACACCATATATTTT.

This clone has a handful of counts. The chain carries TRBV6-1 and TRBJ2-7; a weak D match, TRBD1 (6 bases). V was pared by 6 bases and J by 0 bases, with 15 bases between. CDR3 length equals 15 residues. Germline V lookup: CDR1 MNHNS, CDR2 SASEGT. The CDR3 DNA is TGTGCCAGCAGACCGGGACACGTTAGCTCCTACGAGCAGTACTTC. Amino acid sequence: CASRPGHVSSYEQYF.

This clone has just one count. One end of the junction varies from germline; a read error may be responsible. The chain combines TRBV6-1 with TRBJ2-1, with 10 bases matching TRBD1. Germline lookup yields CDR1 MNHNS and CDR2 SASEGT. The CDR3 sequence is 12 residues long. The CDR3 spells CRSGQGLNEQFF. For the CDR3, the DNA is TGCCGGTCGGGACAGGGGCTCAATGAGCAGTTCTTC.

This clone has just a few counts. The chain combines TRBV6-1 with TRBJ1-5; D unresolved. Germline CDR1 reads MNHNS; CDR2 reads SASEGT. The CDR3 totals 12 residues. The germline V and J ends were trimmed by 11 bases and 0 bases, with 8 bases remaining between them. In DNA, the CDR3 is TGTGCCGACGGGTATAGCAATCAGCCCCAGCATTTT. Translation gives CADGYSNQPQHF.

The chain combines TRBV11-3 with TRBJ2-7; TRBD1 is a possible D gene (6 bases). The CDR3 is 13 amino acids. Deletions cut 3 bases from V and 2 bases from J, with 8 bases between. Per germline, CDR1 SGHNT and CDR2 YENEEA. The chain's CDR3 is CASSLTGPYEQYF. The DNA of the CDR3 is TGTGCCAGCAGCTTGACAGGCCCCTACGAGCAGTACTTC.

The chain couples TRBV10-3 to TRBJ2-7, with TRBD2 matching 7 bases. V was pared by 0 bases and J by 4 bases, with 9 bases of the junction left unmatched. Germline V gene sequence: CDR1 ENHRY, CDR2 SYGVKD. The CDR3 sequence is 16 residues long. The CDR3 DNA reads TGTGCCATCAGTGAGTCGGGAGCGGGACGGAGGTACGAGCAGTACTTC. Its translation: CAISESGAGRRYEQYF.

The J gene is TRBJ1-1, the V gene TRBV5-1; 7 bases match TRBD1. The CDR3 totals 14 residues. V shed 4 bases and J 2 bases; nucleotides not matched to a gene: 5. Germline V CDR1 and CDR2: SGHRS, YFSETQ. CDR3 bases: TGCGCCAGCAGCACCAGGACAGGAAACACTGAAGCTTTCTTT. It specifies CASSTRTGNTEAFF.

In DNA, the CDR3 is TGTGCCAGCAGCCGGGGGGCGCCATGGAACACTGAAGCTTTCTTT. Its protein product is CASSRGAPWNTEAFF. J is TRBJ1-1 and V is TRBV27, with a weak D call TRBD1 (6 bases). CDR1 MNHEY and CDR2 SMNVEV come from the germline V gene (reference sequence). CDR3 size: 15 residues. The ends were cut back, 6 bases at V and 1 base at J, with 15 bases in the middle.

This clone has just one count. V and J are TRBV7-2 and TRBJ2-5; D uncertain. Between the trimmed V and J ends, which lost 5 bases and 1 base, there was a span of 11 bases. Germline V CDR1 and CDR2: SGHTA, FQGNSA. The CDR3 consists of 14 residues. The CDR3 loop is CASSHPASQETQYF. DNA for the CDR3: TGTGCCAGCAGCCACCCAGCGAGCCAAGAGACCCAGTACTTC.

The chain links TRBV5-1 to TRBJ1-1, with 9 bases identical to TRBD1. From germline, CDR1 is SGHRS and CDR2 YFSETQ. The J segment lost 3 bases and the V segment lost 2 bases, leaving 5 bases of the junction unmatched. The CDR3 has 15 amino acids. The CDR3 sequence is CASSLEQGAHTEAFF. The CDR3 bases are TGCGCCAGCAGCTTAGAACAGGGGGCACACACTGAAGCTTTCTTT.

The rearrangement uses TRBV25-1 and TRBJ2-1; TRBD2 aligns across 8 bases. Germline CDR1 reads MGHDK; CDR2 reads SYGVNS. Losses at the gene ends were 1 base for V and 5 bases for J; bases not matched to a gene: 7. This CDR3 contains 16 residues. The CDR3 protein is CASSEWTGRADNEQFF. CDR3 coding DNA: TGTGCCAGCAGTGAATGGACCGGGAGGGCCGACAATGAGCAGTTCTTC.